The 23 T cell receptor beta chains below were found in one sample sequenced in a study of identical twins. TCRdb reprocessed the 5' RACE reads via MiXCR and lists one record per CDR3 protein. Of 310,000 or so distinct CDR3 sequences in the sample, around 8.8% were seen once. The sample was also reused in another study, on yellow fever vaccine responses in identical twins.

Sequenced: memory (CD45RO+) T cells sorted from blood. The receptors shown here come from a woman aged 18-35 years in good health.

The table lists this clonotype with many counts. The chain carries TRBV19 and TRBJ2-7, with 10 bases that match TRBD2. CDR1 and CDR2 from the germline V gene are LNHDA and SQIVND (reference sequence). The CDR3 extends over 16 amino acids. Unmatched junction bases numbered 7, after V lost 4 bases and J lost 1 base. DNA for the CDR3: TGTGCCAGTAGTAAGATGACTAGCGGGTTATCCTACGAGCAGTACTTC. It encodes CASSKMTSGLSYEQYF.

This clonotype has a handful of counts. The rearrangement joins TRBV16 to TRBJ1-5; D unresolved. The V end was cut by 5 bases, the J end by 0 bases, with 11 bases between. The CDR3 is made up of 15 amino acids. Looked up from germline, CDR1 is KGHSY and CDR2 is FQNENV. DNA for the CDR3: TGTGCCAGCAGCTCAGACGGGGATAGCAATCAGCCCCAGCATTTT. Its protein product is CASSSDGDSNQPQHF. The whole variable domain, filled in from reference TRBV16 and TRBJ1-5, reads GEEVAQTPKHLVRGEGQKAKLYCAPIKGHSYVFWYQQVLKNEFKFLISFQNENVFDETGMPKERFSAKCLPNSPCSLEIQATKLEDSAVYFCASSSDGDSNQPQHFGDGTRLSIL.

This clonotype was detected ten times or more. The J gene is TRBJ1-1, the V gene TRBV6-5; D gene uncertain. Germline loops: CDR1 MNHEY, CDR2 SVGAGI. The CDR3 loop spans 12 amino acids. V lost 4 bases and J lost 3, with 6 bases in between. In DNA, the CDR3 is TGTGCCAGCAGTTCAGGACACACTGAAGCTTTCTTT. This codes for CASSSGHTEAFF.

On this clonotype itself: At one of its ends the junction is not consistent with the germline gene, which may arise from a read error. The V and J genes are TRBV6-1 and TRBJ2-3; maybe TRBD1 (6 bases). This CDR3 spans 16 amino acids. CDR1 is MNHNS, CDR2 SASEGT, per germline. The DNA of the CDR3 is TGTGCCAGCAGGGAAGAACCGTGGACAGGCACAGATACGCAGTATTTT. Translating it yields CASREEPWTGTDTQYF.

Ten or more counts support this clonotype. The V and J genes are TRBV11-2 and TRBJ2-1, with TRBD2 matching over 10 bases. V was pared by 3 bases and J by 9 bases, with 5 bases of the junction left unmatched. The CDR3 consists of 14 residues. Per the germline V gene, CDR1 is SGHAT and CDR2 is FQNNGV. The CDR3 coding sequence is TGTGCCAGCAGCTTCCTAGCGGGGGACACTGAGCAGTTCTTC. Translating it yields CASSFLAGDTEQFF.

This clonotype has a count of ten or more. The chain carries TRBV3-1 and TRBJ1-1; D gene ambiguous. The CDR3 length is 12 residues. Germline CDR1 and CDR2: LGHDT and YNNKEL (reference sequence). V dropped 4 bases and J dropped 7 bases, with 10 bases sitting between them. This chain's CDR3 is CASSPGLHEAFF. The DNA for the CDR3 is TGTGCCAGCAGCCCCGGTTTGCATGAAGCTTTCTTT.

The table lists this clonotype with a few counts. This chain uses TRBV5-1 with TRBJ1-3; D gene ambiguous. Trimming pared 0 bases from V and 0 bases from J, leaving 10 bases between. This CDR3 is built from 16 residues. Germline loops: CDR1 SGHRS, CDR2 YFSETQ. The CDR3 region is CASSLEVSLSGNTIYF. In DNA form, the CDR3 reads TGCGCCAGCAGCTTGGAAGTCAGTCTCTCTGGAAACACCATATATTTT.

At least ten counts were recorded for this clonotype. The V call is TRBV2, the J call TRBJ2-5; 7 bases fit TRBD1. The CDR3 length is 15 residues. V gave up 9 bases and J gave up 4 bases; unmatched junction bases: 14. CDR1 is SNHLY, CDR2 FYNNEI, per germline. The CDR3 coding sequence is TGTGCCAGTATGTCAGGGGGACCAGGATCAGAGACCCAGTACTTC. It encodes CASMSGGPGSETQYF.

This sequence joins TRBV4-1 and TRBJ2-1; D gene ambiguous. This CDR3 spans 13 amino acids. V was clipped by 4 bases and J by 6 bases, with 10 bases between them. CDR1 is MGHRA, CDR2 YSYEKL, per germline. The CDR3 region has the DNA TGCGCCAGCAGCCCCGGGTGGGGCAATGAGCAGTTCTTC. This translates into CASSPGWGNEQFF.

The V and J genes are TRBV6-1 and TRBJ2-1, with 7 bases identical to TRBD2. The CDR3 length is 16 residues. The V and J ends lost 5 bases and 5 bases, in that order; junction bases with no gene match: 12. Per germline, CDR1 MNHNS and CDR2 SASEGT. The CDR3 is CASSRPGLDHDNEQFF. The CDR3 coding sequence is TGTGCCAGCAGTAGACCCGGACTAGACCACGACAATGAGCAGTTCTTC.

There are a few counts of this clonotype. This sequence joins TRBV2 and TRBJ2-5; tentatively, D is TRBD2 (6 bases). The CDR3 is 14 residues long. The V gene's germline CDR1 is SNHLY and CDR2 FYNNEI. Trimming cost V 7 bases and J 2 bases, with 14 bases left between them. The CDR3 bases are TGTGCCAGCATAGAAATCGGGGGACAAGAGACCCAGTACTTC. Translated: CASIEIGGQETQYF.

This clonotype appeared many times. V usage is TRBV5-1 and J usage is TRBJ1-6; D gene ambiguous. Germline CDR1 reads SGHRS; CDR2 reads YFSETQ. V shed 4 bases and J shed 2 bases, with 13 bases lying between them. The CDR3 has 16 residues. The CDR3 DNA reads TGCGCCAGCAGCCCCGCGGGAACTACCTATAATTCACCCCTCCACTTT. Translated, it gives CASSPAGTTYNSPLHF. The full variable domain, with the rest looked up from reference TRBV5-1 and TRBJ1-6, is KAGVTQTPRYLIKTRGQQVTLSCSPISGHRSVSWYQQTPGQGLQFLFEYFSETQRNKGNFPGRFSGRQFSNSRSEMNVSTLELGDSALYLCASSPAGTTYNSPLHFGNGTRLTVT.

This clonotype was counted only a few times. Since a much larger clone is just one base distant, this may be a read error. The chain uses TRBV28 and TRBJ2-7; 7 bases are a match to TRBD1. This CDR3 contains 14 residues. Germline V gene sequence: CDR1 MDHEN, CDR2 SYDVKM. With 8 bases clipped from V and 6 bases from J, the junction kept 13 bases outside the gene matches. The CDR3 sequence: CASGNNRGSSEQYF. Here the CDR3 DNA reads TGTGCCAGCGGGAATAACAGGGGTAGTAGCGAGCAGTACTTC.

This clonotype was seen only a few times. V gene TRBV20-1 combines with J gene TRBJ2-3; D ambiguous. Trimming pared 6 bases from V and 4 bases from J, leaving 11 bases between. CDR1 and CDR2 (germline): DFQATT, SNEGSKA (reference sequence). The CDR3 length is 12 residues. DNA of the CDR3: TGCAGTGCCCGGGTTGACTCAGATACGCAGTATTTT. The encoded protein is CSARVDSDTQYF.

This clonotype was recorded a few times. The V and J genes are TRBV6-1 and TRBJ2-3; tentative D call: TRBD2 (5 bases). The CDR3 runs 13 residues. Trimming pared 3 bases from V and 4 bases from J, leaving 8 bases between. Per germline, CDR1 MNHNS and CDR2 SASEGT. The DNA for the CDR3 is TGTGCCAGCAGTGAGCGGGTCCCAGATACGCAGTATTTT. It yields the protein CASSERVPDTQYF.

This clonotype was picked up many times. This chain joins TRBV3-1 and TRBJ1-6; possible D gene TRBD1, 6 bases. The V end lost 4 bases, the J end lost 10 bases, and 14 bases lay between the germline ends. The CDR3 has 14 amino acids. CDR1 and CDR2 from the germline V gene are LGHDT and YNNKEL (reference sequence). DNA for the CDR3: TGTGCCAGCAGCCCCTGGGCCACAGGGTCACCCCTCCACTTT. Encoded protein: CASSPWATGSPLHF.

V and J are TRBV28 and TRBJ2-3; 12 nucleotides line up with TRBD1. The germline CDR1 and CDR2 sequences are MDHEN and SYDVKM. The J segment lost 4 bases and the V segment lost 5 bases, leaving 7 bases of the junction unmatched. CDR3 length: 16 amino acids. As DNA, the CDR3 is TGTGCCAGCAGTGCAGGGACAGGGGGCCTCCCAGATACGCAGTATTTT. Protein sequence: CASSAGTGGLPDTQYF.

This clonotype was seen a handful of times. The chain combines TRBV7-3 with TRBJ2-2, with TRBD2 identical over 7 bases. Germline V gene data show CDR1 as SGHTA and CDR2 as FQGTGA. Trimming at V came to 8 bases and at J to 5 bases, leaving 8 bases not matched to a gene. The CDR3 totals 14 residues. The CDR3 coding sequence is TGTGCCAGCGGGCGCGGGAGCGGGACCGGGGAGCTGTTTTTT. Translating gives CASGRGSGTGELFF.

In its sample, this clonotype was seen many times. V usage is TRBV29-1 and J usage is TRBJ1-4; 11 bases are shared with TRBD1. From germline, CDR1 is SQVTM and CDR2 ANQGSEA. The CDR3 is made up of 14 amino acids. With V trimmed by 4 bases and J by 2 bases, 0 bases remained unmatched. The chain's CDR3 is CSVGDRGTNEKLFF. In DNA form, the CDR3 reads TGCAGCGTTGGGGACAGGGGGACTAATGAAAAACTGTTTTTT.

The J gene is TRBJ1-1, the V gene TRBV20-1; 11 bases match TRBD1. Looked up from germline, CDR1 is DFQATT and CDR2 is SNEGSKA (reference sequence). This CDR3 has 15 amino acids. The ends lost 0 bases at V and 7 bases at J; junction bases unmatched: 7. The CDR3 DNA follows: TGCAGTGCTAGAGAGGTGGGGACAGGGGGATTTGAAGCTTTCTTT. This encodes CSAREVGTGGFEAFF.

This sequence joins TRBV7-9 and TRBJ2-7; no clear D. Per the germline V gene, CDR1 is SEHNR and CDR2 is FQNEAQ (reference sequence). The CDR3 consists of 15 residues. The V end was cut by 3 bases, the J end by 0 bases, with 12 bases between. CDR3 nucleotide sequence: TGTGCCAGCAGCTTTTTCTCCGGTAGCTCCTACGAGCAGTACTTC. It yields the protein CASSFFSGSSYEQYF.

CDR3 in DNA: TGCAGTGCTAAGACTAGCGGGAGGGTGAATGAGCAGTTCTTC. It translates to CSAKTSGRVNEQFF. The chain has TRBV20-1 and TRBJ2-1; 14 positions match TRBD2. The V gene end was trimmed by 4 bases and the J gene end by 7 bases; junction bases not matched to a gene: 3. Looked up from germline, CDR1 is DFQATT and CDR2 is SNEGSKA (reference sequence). The CDR3 is 14 residues long.

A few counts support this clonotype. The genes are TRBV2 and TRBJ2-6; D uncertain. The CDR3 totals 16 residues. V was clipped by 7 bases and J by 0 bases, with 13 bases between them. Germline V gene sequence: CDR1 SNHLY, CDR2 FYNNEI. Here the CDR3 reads CASKVLSSSGANVLTF. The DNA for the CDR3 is TGTGCCAGCAAGGTCCTAAGTAGCTCTGGGGCCAACGTCCTGACTTTC.